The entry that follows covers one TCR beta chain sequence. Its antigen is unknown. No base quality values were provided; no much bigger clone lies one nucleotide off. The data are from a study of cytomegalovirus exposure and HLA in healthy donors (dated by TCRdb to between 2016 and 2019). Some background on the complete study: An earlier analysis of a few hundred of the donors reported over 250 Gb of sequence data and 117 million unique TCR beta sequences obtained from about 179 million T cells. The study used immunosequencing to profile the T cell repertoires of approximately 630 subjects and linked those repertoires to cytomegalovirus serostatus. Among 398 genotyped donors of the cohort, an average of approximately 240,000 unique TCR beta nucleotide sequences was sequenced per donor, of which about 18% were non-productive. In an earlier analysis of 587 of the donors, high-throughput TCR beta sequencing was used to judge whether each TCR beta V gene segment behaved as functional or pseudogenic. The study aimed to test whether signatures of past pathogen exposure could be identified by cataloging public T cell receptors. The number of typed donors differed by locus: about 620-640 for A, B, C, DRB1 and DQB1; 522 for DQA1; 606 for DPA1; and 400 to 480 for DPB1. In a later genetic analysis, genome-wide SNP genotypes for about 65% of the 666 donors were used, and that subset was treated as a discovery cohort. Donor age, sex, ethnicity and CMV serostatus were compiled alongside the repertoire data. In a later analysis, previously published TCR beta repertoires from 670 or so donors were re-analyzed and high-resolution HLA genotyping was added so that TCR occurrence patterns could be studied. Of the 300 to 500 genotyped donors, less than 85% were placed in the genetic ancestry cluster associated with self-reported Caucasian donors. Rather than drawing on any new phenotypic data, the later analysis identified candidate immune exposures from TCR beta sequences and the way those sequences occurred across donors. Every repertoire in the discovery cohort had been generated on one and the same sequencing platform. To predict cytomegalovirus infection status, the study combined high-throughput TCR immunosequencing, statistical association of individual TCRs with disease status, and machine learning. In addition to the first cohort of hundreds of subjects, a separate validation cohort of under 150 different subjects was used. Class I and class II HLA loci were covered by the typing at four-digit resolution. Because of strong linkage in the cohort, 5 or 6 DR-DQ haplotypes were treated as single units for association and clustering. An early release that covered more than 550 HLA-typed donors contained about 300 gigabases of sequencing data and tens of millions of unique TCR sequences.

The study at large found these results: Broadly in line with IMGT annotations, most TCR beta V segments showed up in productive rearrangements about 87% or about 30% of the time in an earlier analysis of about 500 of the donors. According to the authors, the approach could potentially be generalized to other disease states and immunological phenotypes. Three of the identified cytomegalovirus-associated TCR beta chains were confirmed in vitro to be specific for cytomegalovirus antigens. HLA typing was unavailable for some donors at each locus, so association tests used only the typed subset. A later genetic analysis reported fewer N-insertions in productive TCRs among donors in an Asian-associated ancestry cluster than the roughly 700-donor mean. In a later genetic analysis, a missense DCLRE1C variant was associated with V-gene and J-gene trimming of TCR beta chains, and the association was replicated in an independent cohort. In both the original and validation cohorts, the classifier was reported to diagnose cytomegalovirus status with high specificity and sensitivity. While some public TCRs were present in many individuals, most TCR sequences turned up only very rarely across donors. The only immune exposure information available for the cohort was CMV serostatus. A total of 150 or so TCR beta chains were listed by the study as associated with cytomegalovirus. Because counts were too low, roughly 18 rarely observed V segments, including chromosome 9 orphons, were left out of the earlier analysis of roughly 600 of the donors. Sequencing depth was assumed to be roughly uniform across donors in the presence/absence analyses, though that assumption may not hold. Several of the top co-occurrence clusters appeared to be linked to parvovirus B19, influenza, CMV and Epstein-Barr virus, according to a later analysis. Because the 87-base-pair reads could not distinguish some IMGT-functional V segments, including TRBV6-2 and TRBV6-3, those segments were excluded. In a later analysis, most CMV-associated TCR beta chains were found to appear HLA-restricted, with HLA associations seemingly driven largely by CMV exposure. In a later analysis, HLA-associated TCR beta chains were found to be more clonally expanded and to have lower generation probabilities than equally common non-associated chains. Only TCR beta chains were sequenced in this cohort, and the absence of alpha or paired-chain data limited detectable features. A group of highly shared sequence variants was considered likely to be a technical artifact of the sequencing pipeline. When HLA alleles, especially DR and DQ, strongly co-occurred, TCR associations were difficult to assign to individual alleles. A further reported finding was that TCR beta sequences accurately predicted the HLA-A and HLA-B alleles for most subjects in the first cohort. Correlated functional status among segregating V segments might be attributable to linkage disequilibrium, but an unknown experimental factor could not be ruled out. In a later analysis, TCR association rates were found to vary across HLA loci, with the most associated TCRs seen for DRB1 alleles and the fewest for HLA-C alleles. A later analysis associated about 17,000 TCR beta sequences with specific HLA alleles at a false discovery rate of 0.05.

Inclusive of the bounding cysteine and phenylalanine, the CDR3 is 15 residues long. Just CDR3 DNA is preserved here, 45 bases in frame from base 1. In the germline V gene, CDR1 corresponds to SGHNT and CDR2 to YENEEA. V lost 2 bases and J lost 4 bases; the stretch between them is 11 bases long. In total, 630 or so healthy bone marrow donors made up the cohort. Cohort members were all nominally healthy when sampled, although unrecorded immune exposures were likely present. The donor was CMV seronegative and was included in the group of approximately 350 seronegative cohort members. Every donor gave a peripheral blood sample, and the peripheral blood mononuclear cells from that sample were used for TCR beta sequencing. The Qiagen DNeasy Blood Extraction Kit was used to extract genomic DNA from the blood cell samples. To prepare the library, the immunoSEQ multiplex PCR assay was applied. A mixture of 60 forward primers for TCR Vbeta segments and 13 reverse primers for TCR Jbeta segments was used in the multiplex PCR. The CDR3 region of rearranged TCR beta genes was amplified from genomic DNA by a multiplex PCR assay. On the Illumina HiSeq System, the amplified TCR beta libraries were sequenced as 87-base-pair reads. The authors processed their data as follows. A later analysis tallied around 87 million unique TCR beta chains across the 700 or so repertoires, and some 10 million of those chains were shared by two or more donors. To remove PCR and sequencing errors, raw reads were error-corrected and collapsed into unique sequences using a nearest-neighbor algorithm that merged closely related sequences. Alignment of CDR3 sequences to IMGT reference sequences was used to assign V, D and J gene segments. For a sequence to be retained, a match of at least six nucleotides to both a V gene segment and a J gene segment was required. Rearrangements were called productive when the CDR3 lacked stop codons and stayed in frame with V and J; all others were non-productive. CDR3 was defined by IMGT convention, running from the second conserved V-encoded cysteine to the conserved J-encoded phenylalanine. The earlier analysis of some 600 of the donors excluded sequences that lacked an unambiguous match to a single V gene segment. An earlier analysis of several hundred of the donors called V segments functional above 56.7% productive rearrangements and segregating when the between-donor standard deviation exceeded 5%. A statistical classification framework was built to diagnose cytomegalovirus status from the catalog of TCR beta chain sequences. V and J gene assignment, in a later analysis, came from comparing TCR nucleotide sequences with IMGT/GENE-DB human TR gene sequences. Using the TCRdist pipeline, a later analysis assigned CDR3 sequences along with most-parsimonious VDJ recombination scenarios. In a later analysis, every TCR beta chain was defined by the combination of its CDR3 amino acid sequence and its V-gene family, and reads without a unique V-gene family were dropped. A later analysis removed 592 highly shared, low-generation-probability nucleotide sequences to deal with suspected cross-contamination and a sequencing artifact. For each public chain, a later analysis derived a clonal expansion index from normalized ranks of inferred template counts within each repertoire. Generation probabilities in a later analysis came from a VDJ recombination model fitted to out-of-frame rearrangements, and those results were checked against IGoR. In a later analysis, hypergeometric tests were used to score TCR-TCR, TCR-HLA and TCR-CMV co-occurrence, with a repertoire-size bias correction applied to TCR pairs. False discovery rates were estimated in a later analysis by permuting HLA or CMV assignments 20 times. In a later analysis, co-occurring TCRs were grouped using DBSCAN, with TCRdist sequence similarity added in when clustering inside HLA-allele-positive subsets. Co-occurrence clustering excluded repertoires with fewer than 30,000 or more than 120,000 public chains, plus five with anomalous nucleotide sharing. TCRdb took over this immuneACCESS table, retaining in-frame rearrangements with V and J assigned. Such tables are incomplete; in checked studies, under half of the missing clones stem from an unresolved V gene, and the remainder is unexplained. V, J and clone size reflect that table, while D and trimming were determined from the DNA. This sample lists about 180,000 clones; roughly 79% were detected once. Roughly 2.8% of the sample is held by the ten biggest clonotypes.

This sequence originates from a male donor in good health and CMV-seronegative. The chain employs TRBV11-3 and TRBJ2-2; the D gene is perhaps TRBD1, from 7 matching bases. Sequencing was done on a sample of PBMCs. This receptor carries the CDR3 CASSLSGGGTGELFF. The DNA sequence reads TGTGCCAGCAGCTTATCAGGGGGAGGCACCGGGGAGCTGTTTTTT.